This T cell receptor beta chain was identified in a study of CD4+ T cells in melanoma. Study outcomes and limitations: A reported correlation linked neoantigen-specific CD4+ T cells to CD8+, macrophage and B cell function.

Germline CDR1 LNHDA, CDR2 SQIVND (reference sequence). Trimming at V came to 6 bases and at J to 4 bases, leaving 6 bases not matched to a gene. The CDR3 extends over 13 amino acids. About this clone: The target antigen is unknown.

Generated by immunoSEQ multiplex PCR, the TCRdb table keeps only in-frame clones and is missing some. The sample carries 14,000 to 15,000 clones, approximately 57% recorded once. Sample: cells from a culture (not recorded whether cultured in vitro). The chain employs TRBV19 and TRBJ2-7; 7 bases are a match to TRBD2. The TCR was taken from a human donor with melanoma. CDR3: CASRSTGGYEQYF. In DNA, the CDR3 is TGTGCCAGTAGATCGACGGGGGGTTACGAGCAGTACTTC.